This T cell receptor beta chain was captured in a study of vaccination effects on CD4 cells after COVID-19. Study background: Each participant was administered two doses of either the BNT162b2 or the mRNA-1273 vaccine.

Viral peptide pool expansion of antigen-specific CD4+ T cells preceded sequencing in the ViraFEST assay. Researchers isolated CD4+ T cells once approximately eleven days of culture had elapsed. Absence of prior SARS-CoV-2 infection characterized the vaccine recipients, who showed negative nucleocapsid antibodies. Only in-frame clones appear in the TCRdb table, and some are missing; sequencing was by immunoSEQ multiplex PCR. The repertoire holds around 66,000 clones, with roughly 80% as singletons. Comment on this clone: What it binds is not known.

The CDR3 consists of 14 residues. Trimming removed 6 bases at V and 5 bases at J, with 17 bases between. Looked up from germline, CDR1 is SGHRS and CDR2 is YFSETQ. This clonotype was sampled from a human donor who received a COVID-19 vaccine. The rearrangement links TRBV5-1 to TRBJ1-1; tentatively, D is TRBD1 (6 bases). The sample in question was CD4+ T cells from PBMCs cultured with HCoV-OC43 spike peptides, obtained before COVID-19 vaccination. Subset meaning: HCoV-OC43 spike overlapping peptide pool stimulation. The CDR3 loop is CASTLGGARTEAFF. The CDR3 region has the DNA TGCGCCAGCACCCTGGGGGGGGCGCGGACTGAAGCTTTCTTT.